The next 24 T cell receptor beta chains were all read from a single sample in a study of regulatory T cells in long-lasting Graves disease. The time point is: newly diagnosed GD, antithyroid drugs for less than 3 months. RNA from PBMCs was the source of the TCR library. Relying on iRepertoire HTBI primers and Arm-PCR of CDR3 regions, the team built TCR beta libraries. TCRdb re-analysed the multiplex PCR reads in MiXCR, keeping a single row per CDR3 protein. The table lists 200,000 to 250,000 distinct CDR3 sequences, roughly a fifth of them singletons, with about 11% in the top ten. A further study also used this sample, focusing on T cells in Graves' hyperthyroidism and ophthalmopathy.

The specimen was peripheral blood mononuclear cells (PBMCs), collected at new diagnosis, from a patient treated with antithyroid drugs. Every receptor here comes from a woman aged 25-40 years with Graves disease.

This clonotype was seen more than once but under ten times. This may arise from a read error, as a much more abundant clone is one base away. J is TRBJ1-2 and V is TRBV20-1, with a possible D match to TRBD1 (6 bases). The CDR3 loop spans 14 amino acids. Germline V gene sequence: CDR1 DFQATT, CDR2 SNEGSKA (reference sequence). The chain's CDR3 is CSADDRKYYYGYAF. In DNA form, the CDR3 reads TGCAGTGCTGACGACAGGAAATATTACTATGGCTACGCCTTC.

The chain combines TRBV5-5 with TRBJ1-2; no clear D. The V gene's germline CDR1 is SGHKS and CDR2 YYEKEE (reference sequence). V lost 4 bases and J lost 8, with 12 bases in between. CDR3 length: 12 residues. CDR3 in amino acids: CASSQERTGYTF. CDR3 DNA: TGTGCCAGCAGCCAAGAGAGGACGGGCTACACCTTC.

This clonotype was seen many times. This chain's CDR3 is CASSIGGDDKNEKLFF. The CDR3 DNA sequence: TGTGCCAGTAGTATCGGGGGTGATGATAAAAATGAAAAACTGTTTTTT. The rearrangement joins TRBV19 to TRBJ1-4; the D gene is possibly TRBD1 (5 bases). Germline V gene lookup returns CDR1 LNHDA and CDR2 SQIVND (reference sequence). CDR3 length: 16 amino acids. Between the trimmed V and J ends, which lost 3 bases and 5 bases, there was a span of 16 bases. Filled out from reference TRBV19 and TRBJ1-4, the complete variable domain reads DGGITQSPKYLFRKEGQNVTLSCEQNLNHDAMYWYRQDPGQGLRLIYYSQIVNDFQKGDIAEGYSVSREKKESFPLTVTSAQKNPTAFYLCASSIGGDDKNEKLFFGSGTQLSVL.

This clonotype has a count of ten or more. The J gene is TRBJ1-2, the V gene TRBV7-9; TRBD1 aligns across 12 bases. CDR1 SEHNR and CDR2 FQNEAQ come from the germline V gene (reference sequence). Trimming at V came to 1 base and at J to 1 base, leaving 10 bases not matched to a gene. CDR3 length: 19 amino acids. The CDR3 nucleotides are TGTGCCAGCAGCTTAGGTCTGGGACAGGGGGCTTCCGATAACTATGGCTACACCTTC. This gives the protein CASSLGLGQGASDNYGYTF.

This clonotype was observed a single time. The V and J genes are TRBV2 and TRBJ1-1, with a weak D call TRBD1 (5 bases). Trimming took off 4 bases at V and 3 bases at J, with 15 bases between the two ends. This CDR3 is 15 amino acids long. CDR1 and CDR2 from the germline V gene are SNHLY and FYNNEI. In DNA form, the CDR3 reads TGTGCCAGCAGTGGTCAGGGTTCCCCCTACACTGAAGCTTTCTTT. It is translated as CASSGQGSPYTEAFF.

The sample holds many counts of this clonotype. This chain uses TRBV20-1 with TRBJ2-2; D unclear. Trimming removed 5 bases from V and 6 bases from J, with 13 bases in between. From germline, CDR1 is DFQATT and CDR2 SNEGSKA (reference sequence). The CDR3 extends over 13 amino acids. CDR3 residues: CSAGEIRAGELFF. The DNA of the CDR3 is TGCAGTGCTGGCGAGATAAGAGCCGGGGAGCTGTTTTTT.

This clonotype was counted ten times or more. The chain couples TRBV29-1 to TRBJ1-6; 9 nucleotides align to TRBD1. This CDR3 comprises 12 residues. J was trimmed by 9 bases and V by 4 bases; bases with no gene match: 1. CDR1 SQVTM and CDR2 ANQGSEA come from the germline V gene. The DNA of the CDR3 is TGCAGCGTTGGGACAGGGGTTTCACCCCTCCACTTT. It codes for CSVGTGVSPLHF.

At least ten counts were recorded for this clonotype. The chain joins TRBV7-2 to TRBJ2-3, with 7 bases that match TRBD1. The CDR3 consists of 16 residues. The junction had 10 bases not matched to a gene; V was cut back by 4 bases and J by 3 bases. Germline-derived CDR1 and CDR2 are SGHTA and FQGNSA. The CDR3 reads CASSYRQGIGTDTQYF. CDR3 nucleotide sequence: TGTGCCAGCAGCTACAGACAGGGTATAGGTACAGATACGCAGTATTTT.

The sample holds many counts of this clonotype. The CDR3 nucleotides read TGTGCCAGCAGAATTACAGGGGCTGTCACAGATACGCAGTATTTT. It translates to CASRITGAVTDTQYF. The chain recombines TRBV7-8 with TRBJ2-3, with 7 positions matching TRBD1. The CDR3 is 15 residues long. Germline V gives CDR1 SGHVS, CDR2 FQNEAQ. Unmatched junction bases numbered 8, after V lost 6 bases and J lost 2 bases.

This clonotype was found many times. The V call is TRBV7-9, the J call TRBJ1-2, with a tentative D call TRBD1 (5 bases). Trimming left V 5 bases short and J 4 bases short, with 11 bases between. The CDR3 runs to 13 residues. Germline-derived CDR1 and CDR2 are SEHNR and FQNEAQ (reference sequence). The CDR3 here is CASSLFDSYGYTF. The CDR3 bases are TGTGCCAGCAGCCTTTTTGACAGCTATGGCTACACCTTC. The full variable domain, rest sourced from reference TRBV7-9 and TRBJ1-2, is DTGVSQNPRHKITKRGQNVTFRCDPISEHNRLYWYRQTLGQGPEFLTYFQNEAQLEKSRLLSDRFSAERPKGSFSTLEIQRTEQGDSAMYLCASSLFDSYGYTFGSGTRLTVV.

This clonotype occurred many times. This chain connects TRBV12-3 or TRBV12-4 to TRBJ2-3, with D uncertain. V shed 2 bases and J shed 7 bases, with 10 bases lying between them. The CDR3 has 13 amino acids. CDR3 coding DNA: TGTGCCAGCAGTTTAATTATTGAACATACGCAGTATTTT. Its translation is CASSLIIEHTQYF.

This clonotype came up a few times. The chain uses TRBV9 and TRBJ2-7; D may match TRBD1 or TRBD2 (6 bases each). The germline V gene has CDR1 SGDLS and CDR2 YYNGEE. Trimming removed 0 bases from V and 0 bases from J, with 10 bases in between. The CDR3 runs 15 residues. As DNA, the CDR3 is TGTGCCAGCAGCGTAGGAGGGGGGCTCTCCTACGAGCAGTACTTC. This translates into CASSVGGGLSYEQYF. The full variable domain, completed using reference TRBV9 and TRBJ2-7, is DSGVTQTPKHLITATGQRVTLRCSPRSGDLSVYWYQQSLDQGLQFLIQYYNGEERAKGNILERFSAQQFPDLHSELNLSSLELGDSALYFCASSVGGGLSYEQYFGPGTRLTVT.

This clonotype showed up many times. The chain uses TRBV6-5 and TRBJ1-1; possible D gene TRBD1, 5 bases. The CDR3 contains 13 residues. Trimming removed 2 bases from V and 5 bases from J, with 9 bases in between. CDR1 is MNHEY and CDR2 is SVGAGI in the germline V gene. CDR3 protein: CASSYGGRTEAFF. The CDR3 nucleotides are TGTGCCAGCAGTTACGGGGGGAGGACTGAAGCTTTCTTT.

The V gene is TRBV18, the J gene TRBJ2-3, with no clear D. The CDR3 has 13 residues. The germline CDR1 and CDR2 sequences are KGHSH and LQKENI. Deletions cut 3 bases from V and 0 bases from J, with 4 bases between. The CDR3, as DNA: TGTGCCAGCTCACCCACTAGCACAGATACGCAGTATTTT. It is translated as CASSPTSTDTQYF.

This clonotype was counted a few times. This sequence joins TRBV5-1 and TRBJ2-3, with D possibly called TRBD1 or TRBD2 (5 bases each). CDR3 size: 16 residues. V lost 1 base to trimming and J lost 6 bases, with 18 bases between them. CDR1 is SGHRS and CDR2 is YFSETQ in the germline V gene. The CDR3 DNA is TGCGCCAGCAGCTTGACCGGGACCCGGACGTGGGATACGCAGTATTTT. Translating gives CASSLTGTRTWDTQYF. The variable domain in full, completed from reference TRBV5-1 and TRBJ2-3, reads KAGVTQTPRYLIKTRGQQVTLSCSPISGHRSVSWYQQTPGQGLQFLFEYFSETQRNKGNFPGRFSGRQFSNSRSEMNVSTLELGDSALYLCASSLTGTRTWDTQYFGPGTRLTVL.

V and J are TRBV6-2 or TRBV6-3 and TRBJ1-2; 9 bases agree with TRBD1. The CDR3 runs to 18 residues. Trimming took 5 bases from V and 6 from J; bases not matched to a gene: 19. CDR1 MNHEY and CDR2 SVGEGT come from the germline V gene. The CDR3 loop reads CASSTLQGANAWPDGYTF. The CDR3 nucleotides are TGTGCCAGCAGTACCTTACAGGGGGCGAACGCCTGGCCTGATGGCTACACCTTC.

This rearrangement joins TRBV12-3 or TRBV12-4 to TRBJ2-3, with 8 bases identical to TRBD1. The DNA end favors TRBJ1-1, so the J call may be wrong. The CDR3 length is 12 residues. The CDR3 here is CASSFDRGEAFF. Here the CDR3 DNA reads TGTGCCAGCAGTTTTGACAGGGGTGAAGCTTTCTTT.

There are many counts of this clonotype. The chain uses TRBV6-1 and TRBJ2-7, with 12 bases that match TRBD1. V was pared by 6 bases and J by 2 bases, with 5 bases of the junction left unmatched. The V gene's germline CDR1 is MNHNS and CDR2 SASEGT. The CDR3 covers 15 residues. The CDR3 DNA is TGTGCCAGCAGCCTAGGGACAGGGGGCACCTACGAGCAGTACTTC. This encodes CASSLGTGGTYEQYF.

The rearrangement joins TRBV19 to TRBJ2-7; D may match TRBD1 or TRBD2 (5 bases each). Trimming left V 1 base short and J 3 bases short, with 13 bases between. CDR3 length: 15 amino acids. CDR1 is LNHDA and CDR2 is SQIVND in the germline V gene (reference sequence). DNA of the CDR3: TGTGCCAGTAGTATAGCGGAGACAGCGGTCTACGAGCAGTACTTC. It is translated as CASSIAETAVYEQYF.

This clonotype has ten or more counts. V usage is TRBV18 and J usage is TRBJ2-1; 9 nucleotides match TRBD1. Germline V gives CDR1 KGHSH, CDR2 LQKENI. With 7 bases clipped from V and 8 bases from J, the junction kept 3 bases outside the gene matches. The CDR3 is 12 amino acids. The CDR3 here is CASFRDRDEQFF. Written as DNA, the CDR3 is TGTGCCAGCTTCCGGGACAGGGATGAGCAGTTCTTC.

In this sample, this clonotype turned up many times. The chain couples TRBV25-1 to TRBJ2-3; the D gene is possibly TRBD2 (6 bases). V was pared by 6 bases and J by 0 bases, with 16 bases between. Germline-derived CDR1 and CDR2 are MGHDK and SYGVNS. CDR3 length: 16 amino acids. The CDR3 DNA reads TGTGCCAGCAGCCGGGAGAGGGGCGAGAGCACAGATACGCAGTATTTT. It translates to CASSRERGESTDTQYF.

This clonotype was counted between two and nine times. The rearrangement links TRBV5-1 to TRBJ1-6, with D perhaps matching TRBD1 (5 bases). Germline loops: CDR1 SGHRS, CDR2 YFSETQ. V dropped 0 bases and J dropped 3 bases, with 10 bases sitting between them. The CDR3 covers 16 residues. The CDR3 DNA reads TGCGCCAGCAGCTTGGACGGGACCCTCTATAATTCACCCCTCCACTTT. Amino acid sequence: CASSLDGTLYNSPLHF.

This clonotype was seen repeatedly, ten times or more. This chain links TRBV6-1 with TRBJ2-3, with TRBD2 matching 10 bases. Losses at the gene ends were 2 bases for V and 5 bases for J; bases not matched to a gene: 7. Germline V gene sequence: CDR1 MNHNS, CDR2 SASEGT. The CDR3 sequence is 16 residues long. CDR3 loop: CASSESSGSLVDTQYF. DNA for the CDR3: TGTGCCAGCAGTGAATCTAGCGGGAGTCTGGTAGATACGCAGTATTTT.

In its sample, this clonotype was seen many times. CDR3 protein: CASSLGDDYYGYTF. CDR3 DNA: TGTGCCAGCAGCTTGGGGGACGACTACTATGGCTACACCTTC. This chain links TRBV5-6 with TRBJ1-2, with D perhaps matching TRBD1 (5 bases). In germline, CDR1 is SGHDT, CDR2 YYEEEE. The CDR3 spans 14 residues. Trimming shortened V by 0 bases and J by 3 bases, and 9 bases separated the two germline ends.